The clone carrying this T cell receptor beta chain was seen just once. Its antigen remains unknown. The data stem from a study of CD8 T cells in Susac syndrome. The CDR3 extends over 18 amino acids. V lost 2 bases and J lost 4; bases outside the gene matches: 13. The germline gives CDR1 SGHTA, CDR2 FQGNSA. Regarding the study as a whole: Individuals included in the TCR sequencing and HLA analysis were acknowledged by the study to be relatively few in number.

Random hexamers served to reverse transcribe about 0.45 to 1 ug RNA. An immunoSEQ multiplex PCR generated amplified TCR beta CDR3 products spanning 54 Vbeta and 13 Jbeta. TCRdb re-called the immunoSEQ multiplex PCR reads with MiXCR, one entry per CDR3 protein. The repertoire holds 150,000 to 200,000 distinct CDR3 sequences, with approximately 93% as singletons. The multiple sclerosis control cohort comprised treatment-naive individuals presenting with stable or active relapsing-remitting disease. TEMRA cells were FACS-enriched and CD8+ and CD4+ T cells negatively isolated. The sequence was collected from a human donor with multiple sclerosis. V and J are TRBV7-2 and TRBJ2-3, with 9 nucleotides matching TRBD1. The sample comprised CD4+ T cells from PBMCs. CDR3 bases: TGTGCCAGCAGCTTATTAGGTCGGGGACAGGGAGCCGCAGATACGCAGTATTTT. This translates into CASSLLGRGQGAADTQYF. Variable domain in full (rest from reference TRBV7-2 and TRBJ2-3): GAGVSQSPSNKVTEKGKDVELRCDPISGHTALYWYRQSLGQGLEFLIYFQGNSAPDKSGLPSDRFSAERTGGSVSTLTIQRTQQEDSAVYLCASSLLGRGQGAADTQYFGPGTRLTVL.